Listed below are T cell receptor beta chains from one sample, sequenced in a study of blood T cell repertoires in COVID-19. Generated by immunoSEQ multiplex PCR, the TCRdb table keeps only in-frame clones and is missing some. The sample records 88,000 or so clones, around 79% being singletons. Sequences were obtained from peripheral blood. Source of these receptors: a human donor in a cohort sampled during active COVID-19. Both conserved end residues are part of each CDR3.

V	J	CDR3
TRBV28	TRBJ2-3	CASSLTGSTDTQYF
TRBV2	TRBJ2-2	CARAGSPGELFF
TRBV6-5	TRBJ2-7	CASRGTSVSYEQYF
TRBV7-9	TRBJ2-1	CASGFSANTRNEQFF
TRBV11-1	TRBJ2-7	CASSITGVIYEQYF
TRBV27	TRBJ2-5	CASTPSGSYGETQYF
TRBV18	TRBJ2-7	CASSPPVVAGEGTYEQYF
TRBV28	TRBJ2-4	CASSPTRDRGYF
TRBV28	TRBJ2-1	CASTLGTGGYNEQFF
TRBV5-1	TRBJ1-4	CASSLSTVTGGTNEKLFF
TRBV6-2/TRBV6-3	TRBJ2-2	CASSYSVAGEVGELFF
TRBV6-5	TRBJ1-6	CASTPDSSPLHF
TRBV5-1	TRBJ1-2	CASSFSLQSNYGYTF
TRBV4-2	TRBJ2-2	CASSHPRGTGNTGELFF
TRBV6-2/TRBV6-3	TRBJ2-1	CASSYSLSGGSYNEQFF
TRBV19	TRBJ2-7	CASSISPSEQGFHEQYF
TRBV6-5	TRBJ2-3	CASSYDRWGPDTQYF
TRBV18	TRBJ2-2	CASSVLVQGAGELFF
TRBV23-1	TRBJ2-7	CASGFLAGSYEQYF
TRBV6-6	TRBJ2-7	CASRRTGGYEQYF
TRBV28	TRBJ2-7	CASSSPRAGENYEQYF
TRBV15	TRBJ2-1	CATSSGLGGKADEQFF
TRBV7-3	TRBJ1-1	CASSRTGGTEAFF
TRBV29-1	TRBJ2-2	CSVKDRTNTGELFF
TRBV6-2/TRBV6-3	TRBJ2-5	CASSTHSGTQETQYF
TRBV7-2	TRBJ2-3	CASSLGLLAGADTQYF
TRBV5-1	TRBJ2-7	CASSLYGGEQYF
TRBV5-8	TRBJ1-3	CASSPTGNGNTIYF
TRBV9	TRBJ2-1	CASSVGGSTYNEQFF
TRBV9	TRBJ1-2	CASSVVRDSNYGYTF
TRBV16	TRBJ1-6	CASSRMASLGRDSPLHF
TRBV11-2	TRBJ1-1	CASRTGLNTEAFF
TRBV4-2	TRBJ2-1	CASSQGQGRGNEQFF
TRBV30	TRBJ1-1	CAWTTGLRTEAFF
TRBV27	TRBJ1-1	CASSLLGGAWTEAFF
TRBV5-1	TRBJ1-6	CASSNGGQVNNSPLHF
TRBV25-1	TRBJ1-4	CASSERGLGEKLFF
TRBV18	TRBJ1-1	CASSPIGQGIAEAFF
TRBV24-1	TRBJ2-5	CATSDPTRGGQETQYF
TRBV7-8	TRBJ2-7	CASSLGSYEQYF
TRBV27	TRBJ2-7	CASKRSGTGFYEQYF
TRBV4-3	TRBJ1-6	CASSQYPIRGSPLHF
TRBV7-3	TRBJ2-2	CASSFNPGTYTGELFF
TRBV30	TRBJ2-7	CAWSVLREGEQYF
TRBV4-1	TRBJ2-3	CASSQTSTDTQYF
TRBV2	TRBJ2-3	CASSFSTSGPSTDTQYF
TRBV5-6	TRBJ1-5	CATTGGSNQPQHF
TRBV7-2	TRBJ1-3	CASSFISGNTIYF
TRBV19	TRBJ2-2	CASSGPPGWSGELFF
TRBV11-3	TRBJ2-1	CASSPRRANEQFF
TRBV5-6	TRBJ2-5	CASSGLAGSREETQYF
TRBV18	TRBJ1-2	CASSPLGTGGNYGYTF